The source of this T cell receptor beta chain is a study of T cells after yellow fever vaccination. This clonotype has at least ten counts. The antigen is unknown. V was cut by 2 bases and J by 2 bases, with 14 bases left in between. CDR3 size: 16 residues. The V gene's germline CDR1 is LGHNA and CDR2 YSLEER. The study, taken as a whole, reports: Abundant clonotypes (contaminants from the bulk population) could be present in FACS-sorted repertoires.

5'RACE template switching produced TCR cDNA carrying a universal primer site and UMIs. TCRdb redid the calling of the 5' RACE reads with MiXCR, one entry per CDR3 protein. The top ten hold more than 15% of the sample, which has more than 350,000 distinct CDR3 sequences, around a tenth seen once. The source was PBMCs, collected on the day of the first yellow fever vaccination. The sequence derives from a man aged 18 to 30 who received the YFV17D yellow fever vaccine. The chain combines TRBV4-3 with TRBJ2-3; D unclear. The CDR3 sequence: CASSQNPSPLTDTQYF. CDR3 nucleotide sequence: TGCGCCAGCAGCCAAAACCCTAGTCCACTCACAGATACGCAGTATTTT.